This section outlines one T cell receptor (beta chain) sequence together with its context. The antigen remains unidentified. The sample originates from a study of cytomegalovirus exposure and HLA in healthy donors. Study-wide background: The early release's HLA-typed donors yielded some 85 million unique TCRs.

Whole-study results and caveats: An observed cluster of highly shared sequence variants was recorded as a likely sequencing artifact. The study listed approximately 170 cytomegalovirus-associated TCR beta chains. TCR beta V- and J-gene trimming was later associated with a missense DCLRE1C variant.

PCR amplification relied on 60 Vbeta primers (plus 13 Jbeta primers). Clones were sequenced by immunoSEQ multiplex PCR, and TCRdb holds only the in-frame ones, with some missing. The table records fewer than 150,000 clones, 65% to 85% of them present only once. The sequenced sample was PBMCs. The origin of this receptor is a woman aged 30 to 39 in good health and CMV-seropositive.

The CDR3 protein is CASSYSFSDTDTQYF. DNA of the CDR3: TGTGCCAGCAGTTACTCGTTTAGCGACACAGATACGCAGTATTTT. This sequence joins TRBV6-5 and TRBJ2-3, with a tentative D call TRBD2 (5 bases). CDR3 size: 15 residues. V lost 0 bases to trimming and J lost 2 bases, with 9 bases between them. Per germline, CDR1 MNHEY and CDR2 SVGAGI.